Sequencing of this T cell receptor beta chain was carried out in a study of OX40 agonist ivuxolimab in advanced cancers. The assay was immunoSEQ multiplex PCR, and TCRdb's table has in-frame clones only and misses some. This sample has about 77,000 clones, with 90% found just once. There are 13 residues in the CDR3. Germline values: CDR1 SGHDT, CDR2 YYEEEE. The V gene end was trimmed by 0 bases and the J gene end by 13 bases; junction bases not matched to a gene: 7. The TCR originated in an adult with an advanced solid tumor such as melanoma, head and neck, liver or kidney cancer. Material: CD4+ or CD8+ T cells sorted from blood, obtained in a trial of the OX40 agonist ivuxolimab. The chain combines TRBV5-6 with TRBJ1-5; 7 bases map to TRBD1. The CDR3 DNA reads TGTGCCAGCAGCTTGGCGGGACAGACAATTCAGCATTTT. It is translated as CASSLAGQTIQHF.